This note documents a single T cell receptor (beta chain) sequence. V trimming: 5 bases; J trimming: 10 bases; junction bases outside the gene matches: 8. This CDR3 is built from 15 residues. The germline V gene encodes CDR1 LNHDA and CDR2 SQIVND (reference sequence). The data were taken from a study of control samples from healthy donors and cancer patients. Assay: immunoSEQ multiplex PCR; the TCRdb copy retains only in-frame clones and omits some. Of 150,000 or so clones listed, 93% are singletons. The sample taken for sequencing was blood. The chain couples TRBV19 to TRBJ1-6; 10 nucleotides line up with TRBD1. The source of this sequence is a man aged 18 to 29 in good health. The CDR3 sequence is CASSLLDRGGSPLHF. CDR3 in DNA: TGTGCCAGTAGTTTATTGGACAGGGGGGGATCACCCCTCCACTTT.